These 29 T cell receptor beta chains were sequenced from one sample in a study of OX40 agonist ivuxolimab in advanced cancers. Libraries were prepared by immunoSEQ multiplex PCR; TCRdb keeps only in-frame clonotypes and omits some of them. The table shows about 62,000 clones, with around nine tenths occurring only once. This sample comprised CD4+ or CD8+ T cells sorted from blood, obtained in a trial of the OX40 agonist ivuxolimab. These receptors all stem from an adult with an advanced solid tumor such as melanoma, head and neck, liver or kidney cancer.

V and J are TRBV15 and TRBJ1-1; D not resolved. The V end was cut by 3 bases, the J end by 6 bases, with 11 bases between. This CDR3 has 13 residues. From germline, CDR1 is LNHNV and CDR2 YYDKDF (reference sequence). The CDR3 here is CATSSTEVSEAFF. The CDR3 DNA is TGTGCCACCAGCAGCACAGAGGTATCTGAAGCTTTCTTT.

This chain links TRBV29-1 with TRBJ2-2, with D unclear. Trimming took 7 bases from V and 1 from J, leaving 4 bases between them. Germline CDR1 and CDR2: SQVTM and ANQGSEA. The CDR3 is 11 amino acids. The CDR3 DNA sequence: TGCAGCGGGGGGAACACCGGGGAGCTGTTTTTT. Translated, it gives CSGGNTGELFF.

DNA for the CDR3: TGTGCCACCTCACCCTCCGGGACGGCATATGGCTACACCTTC. Translated, it gives CATSPSGTAYGYTF. The V and J genes are TRBV6-1 and TRBJ1-2, with D possibly being TRBD1 (5 bases). The length of the CDR3 is 14 residues. Germline lookup yields CDR1 MNHNS and CDR2 SASEGT. Trimming left V 10 bases short and J 5 bases short, with 20 bases between.

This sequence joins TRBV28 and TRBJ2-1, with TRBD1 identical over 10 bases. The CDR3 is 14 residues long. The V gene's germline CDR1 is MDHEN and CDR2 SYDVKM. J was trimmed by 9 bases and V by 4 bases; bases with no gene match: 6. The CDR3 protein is CASSWGTGVGEQFF. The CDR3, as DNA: TGTGCCAGCAGTTGGGGGACAGGGGTAGGTGAGCAGTTCTTC.

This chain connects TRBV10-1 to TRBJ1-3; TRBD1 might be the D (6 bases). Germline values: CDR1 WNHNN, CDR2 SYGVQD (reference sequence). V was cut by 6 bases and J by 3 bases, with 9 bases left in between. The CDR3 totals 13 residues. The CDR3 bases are TGCGCCAGCAGCTCAGGGGATGGAAACACCATATATTTT. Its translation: CASSSGDGNTIYF.

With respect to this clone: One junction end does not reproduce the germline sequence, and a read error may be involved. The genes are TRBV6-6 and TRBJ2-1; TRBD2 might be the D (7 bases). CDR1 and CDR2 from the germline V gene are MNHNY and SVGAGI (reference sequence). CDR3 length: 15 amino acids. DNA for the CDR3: TGTGCCGGCAGCAAGGGAGGGGGACTCTACAATGAGCAGTTCTTC. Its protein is CAGSKGGGLYNEQFF.

The CDR3 bases are TGTGCCCTAGCGGTCTCCTACGAGCAGTACTTC. It encodes CALAVSYEQYF. This rearrangement joins TRBV30 to TRBJ2-7, with TRBD2 matching over 7 bases. V lost 8 bases to trimming and J lost 0 bases; unmatched junction nucleotides: 1. The CDR3 has 11 amino acids. Germline CDR1 and CDR2: GTSNPN and SVGIG (reference sequence).

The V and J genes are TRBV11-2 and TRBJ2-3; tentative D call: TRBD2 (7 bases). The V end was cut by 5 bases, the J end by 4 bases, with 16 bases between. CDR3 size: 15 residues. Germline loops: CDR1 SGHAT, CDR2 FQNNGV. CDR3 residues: CASSLEGGKSDTQYF. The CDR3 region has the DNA TGTGCCAGCAGCCTCGAGGGGGGGAAGTCAGATACGCAGTATTTT.

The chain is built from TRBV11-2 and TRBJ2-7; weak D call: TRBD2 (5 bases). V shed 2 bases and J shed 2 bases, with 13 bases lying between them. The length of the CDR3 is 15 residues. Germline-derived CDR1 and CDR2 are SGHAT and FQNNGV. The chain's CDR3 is CASSLYEGSPYEQYF. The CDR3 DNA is TGTGCCAGCAGCTTATATGAGGGTTCCCCCTACGAGCAGTACTTC.

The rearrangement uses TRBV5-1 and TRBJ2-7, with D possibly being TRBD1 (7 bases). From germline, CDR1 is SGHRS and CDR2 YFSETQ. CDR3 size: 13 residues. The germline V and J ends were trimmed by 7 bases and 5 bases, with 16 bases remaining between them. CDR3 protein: CASAQGGNNEQYF. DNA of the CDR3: TGCGCCAGCGCGCAGGGGGGCAATAACGAGCAGTACTTC. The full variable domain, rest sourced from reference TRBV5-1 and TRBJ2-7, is KAGVTQTPRYLIKTRGQQVTLSCSPISGHRSVSWYQQTPGQGLQFLFEYFSETQRNKGNFPGRFSGRQFSNSRSEMNVSTLELGDSALYLCASAQGGNNEQYFGPGTRLTVT.

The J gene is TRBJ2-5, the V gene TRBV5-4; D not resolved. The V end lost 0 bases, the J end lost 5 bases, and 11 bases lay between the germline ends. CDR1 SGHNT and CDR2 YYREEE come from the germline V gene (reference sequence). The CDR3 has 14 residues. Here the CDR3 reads CASSLEGIWETQYF. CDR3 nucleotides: TGTGCCAGCAGCTTGGAAGGGATCTGGGAGACCCAGTACTTC.

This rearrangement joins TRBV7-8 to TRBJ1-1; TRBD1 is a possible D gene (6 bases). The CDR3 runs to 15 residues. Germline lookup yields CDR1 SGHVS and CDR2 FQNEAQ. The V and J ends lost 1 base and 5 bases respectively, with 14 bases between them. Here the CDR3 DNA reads TGTGCCAGCAGCTTAGAACAGGGTGGGTGGACTGAAGCTTTCTTT. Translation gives CASSLEQGGWTEAFF.

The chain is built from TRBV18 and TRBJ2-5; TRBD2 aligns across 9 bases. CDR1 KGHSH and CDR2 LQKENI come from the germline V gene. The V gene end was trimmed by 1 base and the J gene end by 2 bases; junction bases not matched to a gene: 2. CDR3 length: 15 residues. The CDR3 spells CASSPQLAGQETQYF. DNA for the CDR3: TGTGCCAGCTCACCACAGCTAGCGGGACAAGAGACCCAGTACTTC.

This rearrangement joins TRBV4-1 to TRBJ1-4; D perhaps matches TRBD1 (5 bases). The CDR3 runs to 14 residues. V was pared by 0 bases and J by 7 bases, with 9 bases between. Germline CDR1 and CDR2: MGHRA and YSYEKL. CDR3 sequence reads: CASSQDWGSEKLFF. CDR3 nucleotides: TGCGCCAGCAGCCAAGACTGGGGGAGTGAAAAACTGTTTTTT.

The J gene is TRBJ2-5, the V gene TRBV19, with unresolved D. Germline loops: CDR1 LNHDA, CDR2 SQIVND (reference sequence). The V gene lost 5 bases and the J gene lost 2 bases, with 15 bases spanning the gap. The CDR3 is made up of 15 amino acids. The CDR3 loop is CASSPSVRVQETQYF. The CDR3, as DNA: TGTGCCAGTAGTCCCAGCGTCCGGGTTCAAGAGACCCAGTACTTC.

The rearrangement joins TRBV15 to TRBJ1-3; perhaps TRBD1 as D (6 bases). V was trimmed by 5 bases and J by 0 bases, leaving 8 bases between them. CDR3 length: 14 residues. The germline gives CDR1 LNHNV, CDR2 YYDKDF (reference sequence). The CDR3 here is CATSDRYSGNTIYF. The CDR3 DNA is TGTGCCACCAGCGACAGGTACTCTGGAAACACCATATATTTT.

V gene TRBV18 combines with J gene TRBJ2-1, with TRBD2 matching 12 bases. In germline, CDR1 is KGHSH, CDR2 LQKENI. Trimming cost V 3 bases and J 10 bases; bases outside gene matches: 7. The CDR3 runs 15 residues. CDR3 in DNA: TGTGCCAGCTCACCGGGACTAGCGGGTTTGGGGGAGCAGTTCTTC. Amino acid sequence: CASSPGLAGLGEQFF.

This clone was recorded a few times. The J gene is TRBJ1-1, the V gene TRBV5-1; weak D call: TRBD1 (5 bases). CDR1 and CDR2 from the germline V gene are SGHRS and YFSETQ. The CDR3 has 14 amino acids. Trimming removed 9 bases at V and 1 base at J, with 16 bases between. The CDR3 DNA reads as TGCGCCACCGGTCCGGGACCCACGAACACTGAAGCTTTCTTT. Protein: CATGPGPTNTEAFF. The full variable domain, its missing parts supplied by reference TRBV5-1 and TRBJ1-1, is KAGVTQTPRYLIKTRGQQVTLSCSPISGHRSVSWYQQTPGQGLQFLFEYFSETQRNKGNFPGRFSGRQFSNSRSEMNVSTLELGDSALYLCATGPGPTNTEAFFGQGTRLTVV.

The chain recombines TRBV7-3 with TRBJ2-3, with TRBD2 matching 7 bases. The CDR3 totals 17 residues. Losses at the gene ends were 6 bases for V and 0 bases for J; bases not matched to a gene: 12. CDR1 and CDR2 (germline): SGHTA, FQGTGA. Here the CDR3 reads CASSLKRVSGSTDTQYF. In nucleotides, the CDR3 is TGTGCCAGCAGTTTGAAACGGGTTAGCGGGAGCACAGATACGCAGTATTTT.

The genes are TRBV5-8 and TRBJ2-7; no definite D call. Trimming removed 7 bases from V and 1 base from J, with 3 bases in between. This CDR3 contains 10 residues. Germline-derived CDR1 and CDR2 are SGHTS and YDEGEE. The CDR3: CASGSYEQYF. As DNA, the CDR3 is TGTGCCAGCGGGTCCTACGAGCAGTACTTC.

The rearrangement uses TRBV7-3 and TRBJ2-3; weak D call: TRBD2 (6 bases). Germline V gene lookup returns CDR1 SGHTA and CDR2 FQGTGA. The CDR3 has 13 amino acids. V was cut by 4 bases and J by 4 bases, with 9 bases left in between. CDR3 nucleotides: TGTGCCAGCAGCTCGACGGGGGCAGATACGCAGTATTTT. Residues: CASSSTGADTQYF. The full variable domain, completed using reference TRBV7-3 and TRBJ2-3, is GAGVSQTPSNKVTEKGKYVELRCDPISGHTALYWYRQSLGQGPEFLIYFQGTGAADDSGLPNDRFFAVRPEGSVSTLKIQRTERGDSAVYLCASSSTGADTQYFGPGTRLTVL.

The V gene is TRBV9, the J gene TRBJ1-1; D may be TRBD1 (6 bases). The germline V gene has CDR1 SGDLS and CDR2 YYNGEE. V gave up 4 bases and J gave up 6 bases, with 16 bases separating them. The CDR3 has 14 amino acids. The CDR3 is CASSPRQVSAEAFF. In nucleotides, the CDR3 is TGTGCCAGCAGCCCACGACAGGTGTCTGCTGAAGCTTTCTTT.

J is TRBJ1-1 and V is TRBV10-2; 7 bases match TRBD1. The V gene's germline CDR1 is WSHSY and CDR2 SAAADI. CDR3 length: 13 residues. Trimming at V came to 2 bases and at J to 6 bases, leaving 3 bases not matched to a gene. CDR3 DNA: TGCGCCAGCAGTGAGAGGGGGCCGTCTGAAGCTTTCTTT. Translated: CASSERGPSEAFF.

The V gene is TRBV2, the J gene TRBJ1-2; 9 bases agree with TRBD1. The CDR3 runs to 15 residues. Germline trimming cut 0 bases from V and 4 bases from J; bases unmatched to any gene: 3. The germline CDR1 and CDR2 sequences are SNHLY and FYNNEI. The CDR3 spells CASSEATGGGYGYTF. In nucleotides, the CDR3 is TGTGCCAGCAGTGAAGCGACAGGGGGGGGCTATGGCTACACCTTC.

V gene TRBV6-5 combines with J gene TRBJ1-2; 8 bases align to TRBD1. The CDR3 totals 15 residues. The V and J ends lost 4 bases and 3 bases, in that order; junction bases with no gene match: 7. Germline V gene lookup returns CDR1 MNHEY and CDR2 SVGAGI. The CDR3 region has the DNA TGTGCCAGCAGTTTAACCAGGGGGCAGCACTATGGCTACACCTTC. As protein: CASSLTRGQHYGYTF.

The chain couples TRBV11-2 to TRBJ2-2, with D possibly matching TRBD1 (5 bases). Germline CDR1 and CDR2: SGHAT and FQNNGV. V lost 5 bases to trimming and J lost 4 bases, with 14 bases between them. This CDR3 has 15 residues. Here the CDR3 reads CASSQTRAVTGELFF. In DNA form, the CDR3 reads TGTGCCAGCAGCCAGACCAGGGCCGTCACCGGGGAGCTGTTTTTT.

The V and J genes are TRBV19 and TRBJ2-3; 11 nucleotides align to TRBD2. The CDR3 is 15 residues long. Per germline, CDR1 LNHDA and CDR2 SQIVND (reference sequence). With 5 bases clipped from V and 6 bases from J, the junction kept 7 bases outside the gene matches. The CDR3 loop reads CASSSSGGYFDTQYF. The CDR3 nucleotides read TGTGCCAGTAGTTCTAGCGGGGGGTACTTCGATACGCAGTATTTT.

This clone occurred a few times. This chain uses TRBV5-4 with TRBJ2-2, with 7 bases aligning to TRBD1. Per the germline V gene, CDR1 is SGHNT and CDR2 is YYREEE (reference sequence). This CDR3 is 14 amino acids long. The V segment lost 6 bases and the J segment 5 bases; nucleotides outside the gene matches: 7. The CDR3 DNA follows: TGTGCCAGCACCCGACAGGGTGAGACCGGGGAGCTGTTTTTT. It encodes CASTRQGETGELFF.

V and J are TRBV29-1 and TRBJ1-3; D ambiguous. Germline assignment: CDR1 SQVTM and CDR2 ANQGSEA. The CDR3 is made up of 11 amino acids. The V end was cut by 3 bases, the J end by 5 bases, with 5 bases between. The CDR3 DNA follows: TGCAGCGTTGAGGAGAGAAACACCATATATTTT. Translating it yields CSVEERNTIYF.